This T cell receptor beta chain was documented in a study of metastatic and nonmetastatic thyroid tumors (dated by TCRdb to the early 2020s). Regarding the complete study: For patients with malignant and with benign thyroid disease, the researchers compared repertoires between peripheral blood samples and tumor or nodule tissue samples.

Receptors were amplified or captured by PCR. The data were produced on an Illumina HiSeq 4000. High-throughput sequencing was used to profile the TCR beta-chain CDR3 region of each patient. As for how the authors treated the data: Drawing on CDR3 differences between clinicopathological groups, the researchers built a classifier meant to tell apart patients with distant-metastatic papillary thyroid cancer. The Shannon index was used to assess repertoire diversity, and the Morisita-Horn index was used to assess tumor-blood repertoire similarity. TCRdb trimmed the raw reads at Q25, called clones with MiXCR and kept productive beta chains. These V and J calls derive from TCRdb rather than the authors' analysis. This sample has about 43,000 clones in its table, and roughly 26% of those were observed once. Roughly 15% of the sample lies in the top ten. Based on its abundance in the sample, this clone is medium-sized (0.01 to 0.1%). The antigen it recognizes is unknown. Per-base qualities were not stored, and no clone one base away is much larger.

Overall study outcomes, separate from this receptor: In both blood and tumor samples, TCR beta diversity was reported to be significantly higher in malignant tumors than in benign nodules.

No treatment had been received by any patient before thyroid surgery. Using T-cell receptor beta sequencing, the researchers looked back retrospectively at clinical samples from patients, gathered between about 2012 and 2019. Trimmed from V: 5 bases; trimmed from J: 4 bases; junction bases lacking a gene match: 11. The germline V gene (reference sequence) sets CDR1 to LNHNV and CDR2 to YYDKDF. Inclusive of the bounding cysteine and phenylalanine, the CDR3 is 16 residues long. The retained sequence is limited to the CDR3, 48 bases, with the frame set at the first base. Sequencing was carried out using tumor tissue. The TCR was taken from a female donor with papillary thyroid cancer or a benign thyroid nodule (not recorded which). Some clones in this sample may be carry-over from other donors' samples. The sequence links TRBV15 to TRBJ2-1, with 7 bases in between that match TRBD1. The sequence in DNA is TGTGCCACCAGCGGCCACAGGGGACGAGGTTACAATGAGCAGTTCTTC. This sequence encodes CATSGHRGRGYNEQFF.